This TCR beta chain is drawn from a study of blood T cell repertoires in COVID-19. About the study: The samples span acute and convalescent COVID-19 from the United States, Italy and Spain. Sample material is recorded as cDNA or gDNA derived from T cells, B-cell-depleted T cells, or PBMCs.

Seattle patients were enrolled while actively infected and followed longitudinally. CDR1 and CDR2 (germline): SGDLS, YYNGEE. This CDR3 comprises 13 residues. Trimming shortened V by 0 bases and J by 7 bases, and 7 bases separated the two germline ends. As processed by the authors: Amplification of reference gene primers was used by the study to estimate nucleated cell counts. Repertoires were generated with immunoSEQ multiplex PCR, while TCRdb's copy carries only in-frame clones and drops some. The D gene and trimming were derived from the DNA, and the V and J assignments and clone size from that table. This table has about 320,000 clones, 70% to 90% appearing once.

Sequences were obtained from peripheral blood. This TCR derives from a woman aged 30 to 39 with COVID-19, enrolled during active disease. V usage is TRBV9 and J usage is TRBJ2-2; D is uncertain. This CDR3 reads CASSVVEFGELFF. CDR3 bases: TGTGCCAGCAGCGTAGTGGAGTTCGGGGAGCTGTTTTTT.